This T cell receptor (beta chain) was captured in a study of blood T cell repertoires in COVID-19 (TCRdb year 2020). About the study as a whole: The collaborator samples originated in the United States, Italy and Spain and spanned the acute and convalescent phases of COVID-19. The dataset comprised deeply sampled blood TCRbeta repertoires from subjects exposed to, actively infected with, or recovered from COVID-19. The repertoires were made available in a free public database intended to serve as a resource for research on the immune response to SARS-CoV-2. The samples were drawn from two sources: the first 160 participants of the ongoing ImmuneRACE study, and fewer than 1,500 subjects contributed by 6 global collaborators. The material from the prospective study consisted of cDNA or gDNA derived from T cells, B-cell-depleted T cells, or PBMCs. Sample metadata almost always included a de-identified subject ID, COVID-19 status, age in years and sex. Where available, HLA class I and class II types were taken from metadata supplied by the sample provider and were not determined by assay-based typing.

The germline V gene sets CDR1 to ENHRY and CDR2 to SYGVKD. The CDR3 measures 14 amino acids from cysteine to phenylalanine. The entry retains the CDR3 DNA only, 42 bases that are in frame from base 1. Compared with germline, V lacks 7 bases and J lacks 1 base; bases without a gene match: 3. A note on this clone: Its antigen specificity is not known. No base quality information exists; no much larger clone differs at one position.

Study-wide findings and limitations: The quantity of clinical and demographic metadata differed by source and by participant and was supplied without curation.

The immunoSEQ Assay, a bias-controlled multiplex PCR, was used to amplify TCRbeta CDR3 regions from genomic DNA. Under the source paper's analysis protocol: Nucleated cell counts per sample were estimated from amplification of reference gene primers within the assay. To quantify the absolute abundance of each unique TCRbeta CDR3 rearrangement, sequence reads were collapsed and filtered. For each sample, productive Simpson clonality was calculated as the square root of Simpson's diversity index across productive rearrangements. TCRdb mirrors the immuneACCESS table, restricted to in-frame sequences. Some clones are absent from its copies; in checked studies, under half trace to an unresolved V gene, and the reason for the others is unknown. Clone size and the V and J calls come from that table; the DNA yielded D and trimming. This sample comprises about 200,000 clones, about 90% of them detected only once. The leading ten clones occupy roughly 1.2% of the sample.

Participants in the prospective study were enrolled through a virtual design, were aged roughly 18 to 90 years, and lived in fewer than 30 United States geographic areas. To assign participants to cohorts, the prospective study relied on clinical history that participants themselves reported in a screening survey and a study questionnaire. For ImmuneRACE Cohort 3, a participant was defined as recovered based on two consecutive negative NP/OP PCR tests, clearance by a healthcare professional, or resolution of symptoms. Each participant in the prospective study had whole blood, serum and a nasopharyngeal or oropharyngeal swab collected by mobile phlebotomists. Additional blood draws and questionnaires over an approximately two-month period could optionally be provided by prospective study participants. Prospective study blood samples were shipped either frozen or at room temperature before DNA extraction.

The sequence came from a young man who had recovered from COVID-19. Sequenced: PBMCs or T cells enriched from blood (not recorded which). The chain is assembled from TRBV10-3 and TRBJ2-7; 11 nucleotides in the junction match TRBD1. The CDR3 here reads CAIMDRGQSYEQYF. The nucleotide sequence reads TGTGCCATCATGGACAGGGGGCAATCCTACGAGCAGTACTTC.